This T cell receptor (beta chain) is from a study of cytotoxic CD8 clonotypes in ibrutinib-treated CLL. V dropped 3 bases and J dropped 4; count of bases not matched to a gene: 4. The CDR3 length is 15 residues. Germline-derived CDR1 and CDR2 are SGHAT and FQNNGV. Only in-frame clones appear in the TCRdb table, and some are missing; sequencing was by immunoSEQ multiplex PCR. The table has about 200,000 clones, around 70% seen once. Sequencing was performed on PBMCs, taken after 24 months of ibrutinib treatment. V gene TRBV11-2 combines with J gene TRBJ2-3, with 10 bases identical to TRBD2. The sequence was collected from a human donor with chronic lymphocytic leukemia. CDR3 sequence reads: CASSFLAGGSDTQYF. CDR3 nucleotides: TGTGCCAGCAGCTTTTTAGCGGGAGGATCAGATACGCAGTATTTT.